These 27 T cell receptor beta chains were sequenced from one sample in a study of metastatic and nonmetastatic thyroid tumors. TCRdb reanalyzed the PCR reads with MiXCR. In the table there are thousands of clones, 44% of which are singletons. Patients had received no treatment of any kind before thyroid surgery. Sequenced: tumor tissue. The receptors stem from a male donor with papillary thyroid cancer or a benign thyroid nodule (not recorded which). Some clones in this sample may be carry-over from other donors' samples.

A single count supports this clone. CDR3: CSARDLGTGVNEQFF. In nucleotides, the CDR3 is TGCAGTGCTAGAGATTTAGGGACAGGGGTTAATGAGCAGTTCTTC. The rearrangement uses TRBV20-1 and TRBJ2-1, with TRBD1 identical over 10 bases. V lost 0 bases, J lost 7 bases, and 6 bases stayed unmatched. Germline V CDR1 and CDR2: DFQATT, SNEGSKA (reference sequence). The CDR3 extends over 15 amino acids.

This clone came up a few times. The chain joins TRBV4-2 to TRBJ2-6; D not certain. The CDR3 is 16 residues long. Germline V gene lookup returns CDR1 LGHNA and CDR2 YNFKEQ. V was shortened by 0 bases and J by 0 bases, with 6 bases between the two germline ends. CDR3 loop: CASSQDWDSGANVLTF. CDR3 sequence (DNA): TGTGCCAGCAGCCAAGATTGGGACTCTGGGGCCAACGTCCTGACTTTC.

This clone was seen a handful of times. The chain joins TRBV6-1 to TRBJ1-1; 8 bases match TRBD1. The V segment lost 7 bases and the J segment 11 bases; nucleotides outside the gene matches: 15. This CDR3 comprises 14 residues. Per the germline V gene, CDR1 is MNHNS and CDR2 is SASEGT. The CDR3 DNA reads as TGTGCCAGCACCCTACGTGGGCAGGGGGCTGGGGCTTTCTTT. This encodes CASTLRGQGAGAFF.

Regarding this clone: Since no conserved phenylalanine or tryptophan closes the CDR3, a read error is the likely cause. This chain connects TRBV10-1 to TRBJ2-2; 10 bases match TRBD1. V shed 9 bases and J 6 bases; nucleotides not matched to a gene: 4. The CDR3 loop spans 13 amino acids. Germline CDR1 and CDR2: WNHNN and SYGVQD (reference sequence). The CDR3 here is CARGQGMSGELFV. CDR3 nucleotides: TGCGCCAGGGGACAGGGGATGTCCGGGGAGCTGTTTGTT.

This clone came up many times. The genes are TRBV28 and TRBJ2-7, with a weak D call TRBD1 (7 bases). This CDR3 contains 14 residues. Per the germline V gene, CDR1 is MDHEN and CDR2 is SYDVKM. With 3 bases removed from V and 5 bases from J, the gap between germline ends came to 14 bases. CDR3 protein: CASSLEGQNDEQYF. The CDR3 DNA sequence: TGTGCCAGCAGTTTGGAGGGACAGAACGACGAGCAGTACTTC.

This clone has just one count. The V call is TRBV20-1, the J call TRBJ2-5; tentatively, D is TRBD2 (6 bases). This CDR3 spans 14 amino acids. In germline, CDR1 is DFQATT, CDR2 SNEGSKA (reference sequence). V was cut by 3 bases and J by 0 bases, with 11 bases left in between. This CDR3 reads CSASPTGDQETQYF. The DNA of the CDR3 is TGCAGTGCTAGTCCGACGGGGGACCAAGAGACCCAGTACTTC.

The chain uses TRBV28 and TRBJ2-7; no reliable D call. Germline V lookup: CDR1 MDHEN, CDR2 SYDVKM. The CDR3 has 11 residues. Trimming shortened V by 3 bases and J by 7 bases, and 7 bases separated the two germline ends. The DNA for the CDR3 is TGTGCCAGCAGTTTCCTTAGAGAGCAGTACTTC. This gives the protein CASSFLREQYF.

This clone was recorded once. The genes are TRBV5-1 and TRBJ2-6, with 7 bases identical to TRBD1. The CDR3 has 15 residues. CDR1 SGHRS and CDR2 YFSETQ come from the germline V gene. V lost 6 bases to trimming and J lost 2 bases; unmatched junction nucleotides: 5. CDR3 DNA sequence: TGCGCCAGCATTAGAGGGGGCGCTGGGGCCAACGTCCTGACTTTC. Translating it yields CASIRGGAGANVLTF.

This chain connects TRBV6-2 or TRBV6-3 to TRBJ1-1, with D possibly matching TRBD1 (6 bases). The CDR3 consists of 14 residues. V gave up 6 bases and J gave up 5 bases, with 16 bases separating them. The germline V gene has CDR1 MNHEY and CDR2 SVGEGT. The CDR3 DNA is TGTGCCAGCAGGATGCTACAGGGCAGGACTGAAGCTTTCTTT. Its translation: CASRMLQGRTEAFF.

This chain connects TRBV7-2 to TRBJ1-2; D not certain. The germline V and J ends were trimmed by 5 bases and 7 bases, with 14 bases remaining between them. Germline lookup yields CDR1 SGHTA and CDR2 FQGNSA. CDR3 length: 13 residues. The CDR3 loop is CASSPYLTAGYTF. The CDR3 DNA is TGTGCCAGCAGCCCATATCTGACGGCTGGCTACACCTTC.

The DNA for the CDR3 is TGCAGTGCTAGAGATTTGCGCCTAGCGGGATGGAACAGCTCCTACAATGAGCAGTTCTTC. Its translation is CSARDLRLAGWNSSYNEQFF. The chain is built from TRBV20-1 and TRBJ2-1; 9 nucleotides agree with TRBD2. Germline loops: CDR1 DFQATT, CDR2 SNEGSKA (reference sequence). The V segment lost 0 bases and the J segment 0 bases; nucleotides outside the gene matches: 15. This CDR3 has 20 amino acids.

This clone is medium-sized in the sample. The V gene is TRBV19, the J gene TRBJ2-3, with 9 bases fitting TRBD1. The CDR3 is 15 amino acids. Per the germline V gene, CDR1 is LNHDA and CDR2 is SQIVND (reference sequence). Trimming at V came to 1 base and at J to 3 bases, leaving 2 bases not matched to a gene. CDR3 nucleotides: TGTGCCAGTAGTATAGCCGGGACAGGGACAGATACGCAGTATTTT. As protein: CASSIAGTGTDTQYF.

J is TRBJ2-7 and V is TRBV9, with a weak D call TRBD1 (6 bases). Deletions cut 3 bases from V and 1 base from J, with 14 bases between. The germline V gene encodes CDR1 SGDLS and CDR2 YYNGEE. The CDR3 has 15 amino acids. CDR3 amino acids: CASSGSRRGSYEQYF. Here the CDR3 DNA reads TGTGCCAGCAGCGGAAGCCGAAGGGGGTCCTACGAGCAGTACTTC.

The table lists this clone with a few counts. This sequence joins TRBV27 and TRBJ2-7; 8 bases are shared with TRBD2. The CDR3 consists of 14 residues. Trimming cost V 7 bases and J 4 bases; bases outside gene matches: 9. Per the germline V gene, CDR1 is MNHEY and CDR2 is SMNVEV (reference sequence). The chain's CDR3 is CASIYSSGSYEQYF. DNA of the CDR3: TGTGCCAGCATATACTCCAGCGGGAGTTACGAGCAGTACTTC.

By share, this clone counts as large (0.1 to 1%). The genes are TRBV4-3 and TRBJ1-1; TRBD1 is a possible D gene (5 bases). The CDR3 loop spans 14 amino acids. Germline assignment: CDR1 LGHNA and CDR2 YSLEER. V was clipped by 6 bases and J by 6 bases, with 17 bases between them. The CDR3 nucleotides are TGCGCCAGCAGGCAGGGCGGGGGGGAGTCTGAAGCTTTCTTT. Its protein product is CASRQGGGESEAFF.

This clone was seen more than once but under ten times. The chain combines TRBV6-1 with TRBJ1-1; 7 bases line up with TRBD1. CDR1 is MNHNS and CDR2 is SASEGT in the germline V gene. CDR3 length: 16 residues. V gave up 1 base and J gave up 1 base; unmatched junction bases: 6. CDR3 DNA sequence: TGTGCCAGCAGTGAAGGACAGGGAAGAGGGAACACTGAAGCTTTCTTT. This codes for CASSEGQGRGNTEAFF.

This clone was recorded a few times. This sequence joins TRBV10-2 and TRBJ1-2; a possible D gene is TRBD1 (5 bases). Germline CDR1 is WSHSY and CDR2 is SAAADI. Trimming stripped 3 bases from V and 3 bases from J, with 8 bases between. The CDR3 contains 13 residues. CDR3 nucleotides: TGCGCCAGCAGTGATCGGGACCACTATGGCTACACCTTC. Translating gives CASSDRDHYGYTF.

The rearrangement links TRBV28 to TRBJ2-1; 7 bases agree with TRBD2. Germline trimming cut 4 bases from V and 2 bases from J; bases unmatched to any gene: 11. The CDR3 is 17 amino acids. Germline assignment: CDR1 MDHEN and CDR2 SYDVKM. The CDR3 DNA is TGTGCCAGCAGTTACCCCATAACGGGAGGTACCTACAATGAGCAGTTCTTC. It yields the protein CASSYPITGGTYNEQFF. The full variable domain, with the rest looked up from reference TRBV28 and TRBJ2-1, is DVKVTQSSRYLVKRTGEKVFLECVQDMDHENMFWYRQDPGLGLRLIYFSYDVKMKEKGDIPEGYSVSREKKERFSLILESASTNQTSMYLCASSYPITGGTYNEQFFGPGTRLTVL.

The V gene is TRBV11-3, the J gene TRBJ2-7, with 8 positions matching TRBD1. This CDR3 is built from 15 residues. Germline values: CDR1 SGHNT, CDR2 YENEEA. J lost 5 bases, V lost 5 bases, and 11 bases had no gene match. The CDR3 coding sequence is TGTGCCAGCAGCGTCCCGTGGACAGGGACCCACGAGCAGTACTTC. As protein: CASSVPWTGTHEQYF. Supplemented by reference TRBV11-3 and TRBJ2-7, the full variable domain reads EAGVVQSPRYKIIEKKQPVAFWCNPISGHNTLYWYLQNLGQGPELLIRYENEEAVDDSQLPKDRFSAERLKGVDSTLKIQPAELGDSAVYLCASSVPWTGTHEQYFGPGTRLTVT.

As for this clone: Germline is not matched at one junction end, which may reflect a read error. The chain carries TRBV19 and TRBJ1-5; no firm D call. Looked up from germline, CDR1 is LNHDA and CDR2 is SQIVND (reference sequence). This CDR3 is built from 14 residues. This CDR3 reads CASSARDSIQPQRF. Written as DNA, the CDR3 is TGTGCCAGTAGTGCCCGGGATAGCATTCAGCCCCAGCGTTTT.

This clone is medium-sized (0.01 to 0.1%) by share. The CDR3 reads CASSAAEKQYF. The CDR3 DNA is TGTGCCAGCAGTGCGGCAGAAAAGCAGTACTTC. The chain couples TRBV6-1 to TRBJ2-7, with D uncertain. Germline lookup yields CDR1 MNHNS and CDR2 SASEGT. Trimming shortened V by 4 bases and J by 8 bases, and 9 bases separated the two germline ends. CDR3 length: 11 residues.

The chain combines TRBV11-3 with TRBJ1-2; maybe TRBD1 (5 bases). Trimming left V 5 bases short and J 4 bases short, with 14 bases between. Looked up from germline, CDR1 is SGHNT and CDR2 is YENEEA. CDR3 length: 14 amino acids. The CDR3: CASSPRDGIYGYTF. In DNA form, the CDR3 reads TGTGCCAGCAGCCCGCGGGACGGGATCTATGGCTACACCTTC.

This clone was counted between two and nine times. The rearrangement uses TRBV6-1 and TRBJ2-1; a possible D gene is TRBD2 (5 bases). There are 15 residues in the CDR3. Trimming took off 2 bases at V and 0 bases at J, with 8 bases between the two ends. Germline V gene sequence: CDR1 MNHNS, CDR2 SASEGT. DNA for the CDR3: TGTGCCAGCAGTGAATTGAGCGGCTCCTACAATGAGCAGTTCTTC. This translates into CASSELSGSYNEQFF.

The chain employs TRBV11-2 and TRBJ2-7; perhaps TRBD2 as D (6 bases). Germline CDR1 is SGHAT and CDR2 is FQNNGV. The CDR3 spans 15 residues. Trimming took off 1 base at V and 0 bases at J, with 10 bases between the two ends. The CDR3 protein is CASSLGGIGSYEQYF. The CDR3 DNA follows: TGTGCCAGCAGCTTAGGCGGGATTGGCTCCTACGAGCAGTACTTC. Looking up the rest from reference TRBV11-2 and TRBJ2-7 gives the full variable domain: EAGVAQSPRYKIIEKRQSVAFWCNPISGHATLYWYQQILGQGPKLLIQFQNNGVVDDSQLPKDRFSAERLKGVDSTLKIQPAKLEDSAVYLCASSLGGIGSYEQYFGPGTRLTVT.

This clone is judged medium-sized (0.01 to 0.1%). V is TRBV28 and J is TRBJ2-3; no reliable D call. The V gene lost 5 bases and the J gene lost 1 base, with 10 bases spanning the gap. The CDR3 is made up of 14 amino acids. Germline CDR1 reads MDHEN; CDR2 reads SYDVKM. CDR3 sequence reads: CASSPVGGTDTQYF. The DNA of the CDR3 is TGTGCCAGCAGTCCCGTTGGGGGCACAGATACGCAGTATTTT.

The V call is TRBV11-2, the J call TRBJ2-1; D call uncertain. With 5 bases removed from V and 13 bases from J, the gap between germline ends came to 21 bases. The CDR3 covers 14 residues. The germline CDR1 and CDR2 sequences are SGHAT and FQNNGV. DNA for the CDR3: TGTGCCAGCAGCCCTTTCTCCATTGGAAGTGATCAGTTCTTC. This gives the protein CASSPFSIGSDQFF.

CDR3 sequence (DNA): TGTGCCAGCAGCCCTCTGGAGGGACACTCTGGGGCCAACGTCCTGACTTTC. Translated: CASSPLEGHSGANVLTF. The chain is built from TRBV6-2 or TRBV6-3 and TRBJ2-6; D may be TRBD1 or TRBD2 (6 bases each). The CDR3 runs 17 residues. The germline gives CDR1 MNHEY, CDR2 SVGEGT. With 6 bases removed from V and 0 bases from J, the gap between germline ends came to 15 bases.